These T cell receptor beta chains were read from a single sample in a study of metastatic and nonmetastatic thyroid tumors. TCRdb re-analyzed the PCR reads using MiXCR. In the table there are 25,000 to 35,000 clones, 20% of which are singletons. Specimen: blood. These receptors all come from a female donor with papillary thyroid cancer or a benign thyroid nodule (not recorded which). Some clones in this sample may be carry-over from other donors' samples. The CDR3 runs from the conserved cysteine through the conserved F or W. Expanded clones get a size class; other rows say once, few or many, or leave the size out.

clone size,V gene,J gene,CDR3 protein
NA,TRBV2,TRBJ2-7,CASRPGGGLVEQYF
NA,TRBV28,TRBJ2-7,CASSSEGHPLKQYF
few,TRBV19,TRBJ2-2,CASSPGTGDTGELFF
NA,TRBV6-5,TRBJ1-5,CASSYPTGGSQPQHF
many,TRBV19,TRBJ1-4,CASSGGDGVEKLFF
few,TRBV6-4,TRBJ2-1,CASSEGGRGNNEQFF
many,TRBV4-1,TRBJ2-6,CASSQDASGASGANVLTF
NA,TRBV19,TRBJ1-5,CASGVWIGQNQPQHF
many,TRBV4-1,TRBJ1-2,CASSQDLGLTHVGYTF
NA,TRBV5-6,TRBJ2-1,CASSLLSSGGAVNEQFF
many,TRBV9,TRBJ2-5,CASSPQRERRETQYF
many,TRBV6-1,TRBJ1-2,CASSRGQVGGYTF
few,TRBV15,TRBJ1-2,CVTSRDGWGYTF
medium-sized,TRBV20-1,TRBJ1-2,CSARETGVNYGYTF
few,TRBV10-3,TRBJ1-1,CAIKQNTEAFF
NA,TRBV27,TRBJ1-5,CAGSSQTGLYQPQHF
many,TRBV9,TRBJ2-7,CASSGIQGGEQYF
few,TRBV12-3/TRBV12-4,TRBJ2-7,CASSLGDSYEQYF
NA,TRBV7-9,TRBJ2-2,CASSLMSTGELFF
NA,TRBV28,TRBJ2-7,CSGGGPLEQYF
NA,TRBV7-9,TRBJ2-1,CASSIDRGHNEQFF
many,TRBV19,TRBJ2-3,CASRQGAGDTQYF
many,TRBV4-1,TRBJ1-2,CASSQGVGRGYTF
NA,TRBV4-1,TRBJ2-7,CASSQEGGETYEQYF
NA,TRBV7-8,TRBJ1-2,CASSLVSDGNSF
NA,TRBV11-2,TRBJ1-2,CASSLVLDDRSNYGYTF
medium-sized,TRBV12-3/TRBV12-4,TRBJ2-7,CASGQGMALEQYF
NA,TRBV7-2,TRBJ2-5,CASSLRAQSLGETQYF
few,TRBV6-1,TRBJ2-2,CASSDLAGTNTGELFF
few,TRBV6-2/TRBV6-3,TRBJ2-1,CASSYSMGLNEQFF
few,TRBV10-1,TRBJ2-1,CASSDGWETQFF
few,TRBV20-1,TRBJ2-7,CSARGSVHRNEQYF
NA,TRBV6-5,TRBJ1-2,CASSFEGAGANYGYTF
many,TRBV7-2,TRBJ1-5,CASTMGQGRNQPQHF
medium-sized,TRBV6-1,TRBJ1-6,CASSDRDAYNSPLHF
NA,TRBV20-1,TRBJ1-2,CSARRQDRGLGYGYTF
NA,TRBV30,TRBJ1-5,CAWTVRGSNQPQHF
NA,TRBV7-7,TRBJ2-1,CASSLAKGGFNEQFF
NA,TRBV28,TRBJ2-7,CASGGQGIYEQYF
few,TRBV5-1,TRBJ2-1,CASRQTSGYEQFF
NA,TRBV6-6,TRBJ1-5,CASSYSGVSSNQPRHF